Listed below are T cell receptor beta chains from one sample, sequenced in a study of blood T cells in healthy people across ages. Each CDR3 protein gets one entry after TCRdb re-called the 5' RACE reads with MiXCR. Among 2 million or so distinct CDR3 sequences listed, around 48% were seen once. Sequencing was done on a sample of blood. These receptors were collected from a woman aged 40 to 49 in good health. Both conserved end residues are part of each CDR3. The D gene is left open where the match is weak.

>TRBJ2-3|TRBD2|TRBV4-3
CASSQEVSGGNTDTQYF
>TRBJ1-2|.|TRBV6-5
CASNGGGPSSGGYTF
>TRBJ2-7|.|TRBV18
CASSPQRSSEQYF
>TRBJ2-5|TRBD1|TRBV7-2
CASSLRDREWETQYF
>TRBJ2-1|TRBD2|TRBV3-1
CASSQDIRTSGGLYNEQFF
>TRBJ2-1|.|TRBV13
CASSLRVGVEWNEQFF
>TRBJ2-1|.|TRBV5-1
CASTSQIDEQFF
>TRBJ1-4|.|TRBV28
CASSFYSSTNEKLFF
>TRBJ2-5|.|TRBV18
CASTPFGAQETQYF
>TRBJ2-3|TRBD2|TRBV5-6
CASSLAGLETDTQYF
>TRBJ2-1|.|TRBV6-1
CASGGRDEQFF
>TRBJ2-1|TRBD1|TRBV7-2
CASSSDRAYNEQFF
>TRBJ1-2|TRBD1|TRBV20-1
CSARNGTALYGYTF
>TRBJ1-2|.|TRBV15
CATSSGGGWFDGYTF
>TRBJ2-7|.|TRBV7-2
CASSPQGASSYEQYF
>TRBJ2-1|.|TRBV19
CVSNRDIGGNEQFF
>TRBJ1-5|.|TRBV2
CASSVWGLQSNQPQHF
>TRBJ2-5|TRBD2|TRBV6-1
CASSEGLAGALYQETQYF
>TRBJ1-3|.|TRBV7-2
CASSLVRVHSGNTIYF
>.|.|TRBV7-2
CASTPTGGGGHEQYF
>TRBJ2-1|TRBD1|TRBV6-2/TRBV6-3
CASRGTADNEQFF
>TRBJ2-7|.|TRBV20-1
CSAREGRAVYEQYF
>TRBJ1-1|.|TRBV7-2
CASSPTSGYRGTEAFF
>TRBJ2-7|.|TRBV6-5
CASSYGGPDEQYF
>TRBJ1-2|.|TRBV6-1
CASSEASRGFGYTF
>.|.|TRBV19
CAGRPRDEQYF
>TRBJ2-3|TRBD2|TRBV29-1
CSVELAGAVTDTQYF
>TRBJ1-2|.|TRBV20-1
CSARESRITGYGYTF
>TRBJ2-5|TRBD2|TRBV19
CASSPGRTSFAETQYF
>TRBJ2-7|TRBD2|TRBV7-2
CASGSGGGDFFYEQYF
>TRBJ2-3|TRBD1|TRBV4-2
CASSQAGTGRTDTQYF
>TRBJ1-6|TRBD1|TRBV10-3
CAIGRGQKDSPLHF
>TRBJ2-6|.|TRBV14
CASSPFRGPGANVLTF
>TRBJ2-5|.|TRBV10-3
CAISEPLDPETQYF
>TRBJ1-2|.|TRBV7-8
CASSLEPGDAYTF
>TRBJ2-6|.|TRBV5-1
CASSPWSSGANVLTF
>TRBJ1-1|TRBD1|TRBV25-1
CASSDDRDNTEAFF
>TRBJ1-2|TRBD1|TRBV5-1
CASSRQGQGDYGYTF
>TRBJ2-1|.|TRBV2
CASSKTLAPQSYNEQFF
>TRBJ1-5|TRBD1|TRBV4-3
CASSQGTGNNQPQHF